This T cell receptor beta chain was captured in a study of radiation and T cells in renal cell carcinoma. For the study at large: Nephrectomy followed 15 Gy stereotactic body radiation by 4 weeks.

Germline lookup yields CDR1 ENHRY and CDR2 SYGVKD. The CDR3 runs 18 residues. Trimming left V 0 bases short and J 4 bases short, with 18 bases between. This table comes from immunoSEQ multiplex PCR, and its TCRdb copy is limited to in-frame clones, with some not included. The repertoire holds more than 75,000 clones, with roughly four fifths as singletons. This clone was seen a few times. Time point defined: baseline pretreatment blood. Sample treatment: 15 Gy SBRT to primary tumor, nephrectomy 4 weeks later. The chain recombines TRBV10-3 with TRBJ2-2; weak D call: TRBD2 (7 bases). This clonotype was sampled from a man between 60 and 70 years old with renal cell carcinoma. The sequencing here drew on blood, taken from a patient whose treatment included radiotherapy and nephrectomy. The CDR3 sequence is CAISESRSGGGGTGELFF. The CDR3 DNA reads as TGTGCCATCAGTGAGTCGCGCTCGGGGGGCGGTGGCACCGGGGAGCTGTTTTTT.